Included here is one T cell receptor beta chain sequence, with context. The protocol was immunoSEQ multiplex PCR, while the TCRdb copy is restricted to in-frame clones and leaves out a portion. Here the sample spans 2,500,000 or so clones, over 85% being singletons. Per germline, CDR1 SEHNR and CDR2 FQNEAQ (reference sequence). The CDR3 consists of 15 residues. The J segment lost 5 bases and the V segment lost 3 bases, leaving 3 bases of the junction unmatched. This sample was taken from a study of shared clonotypes between healthy human individuals. This sequence joins TRBV7-9 and TRBJ2-5, with 13 bases fitting TRBD2. Specimen: naive CD4+ T cells sorted from blood. Subset indicated: CD45RA+ positively selected. The TCR sequence derives from a man aged 18-30 years in good health. Here the CDR3 DNA reads TGTGCCAGCAGCTTCGGGACTAGCGGGGCGGAGACCCAGTACTTC. This encodes CASSFGTSGAETQYF.